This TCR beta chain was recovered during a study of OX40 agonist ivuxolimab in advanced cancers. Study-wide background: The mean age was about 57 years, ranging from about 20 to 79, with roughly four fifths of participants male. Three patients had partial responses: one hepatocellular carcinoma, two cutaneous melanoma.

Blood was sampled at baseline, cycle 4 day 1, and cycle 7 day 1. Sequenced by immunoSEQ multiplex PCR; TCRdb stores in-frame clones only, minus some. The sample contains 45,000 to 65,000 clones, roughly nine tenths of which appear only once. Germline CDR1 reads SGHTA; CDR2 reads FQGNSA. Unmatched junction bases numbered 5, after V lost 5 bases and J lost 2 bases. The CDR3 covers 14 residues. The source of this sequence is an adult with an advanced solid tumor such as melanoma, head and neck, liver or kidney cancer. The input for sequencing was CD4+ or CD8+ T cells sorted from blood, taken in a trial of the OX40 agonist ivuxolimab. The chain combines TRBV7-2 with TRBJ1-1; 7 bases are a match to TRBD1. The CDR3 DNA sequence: TGTGCCAGCAGCGCCAGACAGGGAAACACTGAAGCTTTCTTT. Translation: CASSARQGNTEAFF.